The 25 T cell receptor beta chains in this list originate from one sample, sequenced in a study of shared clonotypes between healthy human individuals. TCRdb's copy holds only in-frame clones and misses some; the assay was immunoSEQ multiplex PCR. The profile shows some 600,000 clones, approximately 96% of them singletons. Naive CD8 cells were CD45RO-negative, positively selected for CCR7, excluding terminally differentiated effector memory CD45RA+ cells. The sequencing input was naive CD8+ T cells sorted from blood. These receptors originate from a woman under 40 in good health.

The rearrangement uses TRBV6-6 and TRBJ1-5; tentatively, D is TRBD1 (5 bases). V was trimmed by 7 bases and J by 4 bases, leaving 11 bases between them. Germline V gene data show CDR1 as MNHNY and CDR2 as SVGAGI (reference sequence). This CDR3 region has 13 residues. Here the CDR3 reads CASIDSVNQPQHF. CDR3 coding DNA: TGTGCCAGCATAGACAGCGTTAATCAGCCCCAGCATTTT.

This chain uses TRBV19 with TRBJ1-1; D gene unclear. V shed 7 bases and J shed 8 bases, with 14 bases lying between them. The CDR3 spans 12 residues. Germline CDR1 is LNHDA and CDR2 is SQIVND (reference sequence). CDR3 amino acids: CASINWIREAFF. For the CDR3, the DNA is TGTGCCAGTATAAACTGGATCAGGGAAGCTTTCTTT.

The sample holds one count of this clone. As DNA, the CDR3 is TGTGCCAGCAGTTTACCCCCCGGGACTAGCGGGAGTGAGCAGTTCTTC. Amino acid sequence: CASSLPPGTSGSEQFF. This chain connects TRBV27 to TRBJ2-1, with TRBD2 matching over 14 bases. J lost 9 bases, V lost 2 bases, and 6 bases had no gene match. The length of the CDR3 is 16 residues. Germline-derived CDR1 and CDR2 are MNHEY and SMNVEV (reference sequence).

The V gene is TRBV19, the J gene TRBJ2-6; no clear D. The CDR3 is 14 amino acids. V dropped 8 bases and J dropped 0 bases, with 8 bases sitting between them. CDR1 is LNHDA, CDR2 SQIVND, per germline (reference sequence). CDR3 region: CASDQGSGANVLTF. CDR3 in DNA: TGTGCCAGTGACCAAGGCTCTGGGGCCAACGTCCTGACTTTC.

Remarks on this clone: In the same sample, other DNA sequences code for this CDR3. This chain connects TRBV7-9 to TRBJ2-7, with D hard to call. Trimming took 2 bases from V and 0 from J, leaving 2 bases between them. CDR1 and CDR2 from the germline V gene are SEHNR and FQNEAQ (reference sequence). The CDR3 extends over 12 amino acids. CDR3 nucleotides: TGTGCCAGCAGCTTAATCTCCTACGAGCAGTACTTC. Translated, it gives CASSLISYEQYF.

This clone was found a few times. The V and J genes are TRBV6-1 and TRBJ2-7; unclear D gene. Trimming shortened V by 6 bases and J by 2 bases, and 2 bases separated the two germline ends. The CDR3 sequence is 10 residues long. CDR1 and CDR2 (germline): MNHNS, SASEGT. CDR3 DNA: TGTGCCAGCAGGGCCTACGAGCAGTACTTC. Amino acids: CASRAYEQYF.

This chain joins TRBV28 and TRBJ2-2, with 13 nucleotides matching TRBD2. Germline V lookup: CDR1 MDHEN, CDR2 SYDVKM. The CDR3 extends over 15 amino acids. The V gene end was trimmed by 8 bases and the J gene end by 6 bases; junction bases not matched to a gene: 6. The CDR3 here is CASRTSGRRAGELFF. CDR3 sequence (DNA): TGTGCCAGCCGGACTAGCGGGAGACGGGCCGGGGAGCTGTTTTTT.

The DNA of the CDR3 is TGTGCCAGCAGTTCCACTCACAGGGGGTCTTTTGAGACCCAGTACTTC. Protein sequence: CASSSTHRGSFETQYF. The chain joins TRBV27 to TRBJ2-5; 8 bases line up with TRBD1. Germline V CDR1 and CDR2: MNHEY, SMNVEV (reference sequence). The CDR3 is made up of 16 amino acids. V trimming: 4 bases; J trimming: 5 bases; junction bases outside the gene matches: 12.

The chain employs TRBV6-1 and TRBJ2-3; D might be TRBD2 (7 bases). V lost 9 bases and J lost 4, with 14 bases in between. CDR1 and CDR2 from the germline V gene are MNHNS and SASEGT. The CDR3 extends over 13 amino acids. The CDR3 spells CARGGRQADTQYF. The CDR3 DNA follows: TGTGCCAGGGGGGGGAGACAGGCAGATACGCAGTATTTT.

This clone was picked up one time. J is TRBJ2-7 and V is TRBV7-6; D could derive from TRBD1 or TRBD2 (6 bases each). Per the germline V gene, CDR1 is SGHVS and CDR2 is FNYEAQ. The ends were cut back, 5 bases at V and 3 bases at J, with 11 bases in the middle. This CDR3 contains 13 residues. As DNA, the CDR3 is TGTGCCAGCAGCCCCGAGGGGGGCTACGAGCAGTACTTC. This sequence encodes CASSPEGGYEQYF.

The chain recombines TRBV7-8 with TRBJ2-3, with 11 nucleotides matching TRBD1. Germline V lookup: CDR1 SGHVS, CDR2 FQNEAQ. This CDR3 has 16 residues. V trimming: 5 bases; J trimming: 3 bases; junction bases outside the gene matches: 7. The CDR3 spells CASSPWTGGRTDTQYF. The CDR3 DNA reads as TGTGCCAGCAGCCCGTGGACAGGGGGCCGTACAGATACGCAGTATTTT.

CDR3 DNA: TGTGCCAGCAGCCGTGGCAGGGGTATATGGACCGGGGAGCTGTTTTTT. Translation gives CASSRGRGIWTGELFF. The genes are TRBV7-8 and TRBJ2-2; a possible D gene is TRBD1 (6 bases). Trimming removed 5 bases at V and 5 bases at J, with 18 bases between. Germline lookup yields CDR1 SGHVS and CDR2 FQNEAQ. This CDR3 comprises 16 residues. Based on the CDR3 plus reference TRBV7-8 and TRBJ2-2, the full variable domain is GAGVSQSPRYKVAKRGQDVALRCDPISGHVSLFWYQQALGQGPEFLTYFQNEAQLDKSGLPSDRFFAERPEGSVSTLKIQRTQQEDSAVYLCASSRGRGIWTGELFFGEGSRLTVL.

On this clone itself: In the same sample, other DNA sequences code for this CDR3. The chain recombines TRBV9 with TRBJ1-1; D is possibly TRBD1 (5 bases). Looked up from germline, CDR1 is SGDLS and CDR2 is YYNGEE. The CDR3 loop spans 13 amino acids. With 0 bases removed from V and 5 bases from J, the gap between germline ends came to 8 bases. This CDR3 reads CASSVGGATEAFF. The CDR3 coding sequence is TGTGCCAGCAGCGTAGGGGGCGCAACTGAAGCTTTCTTT.

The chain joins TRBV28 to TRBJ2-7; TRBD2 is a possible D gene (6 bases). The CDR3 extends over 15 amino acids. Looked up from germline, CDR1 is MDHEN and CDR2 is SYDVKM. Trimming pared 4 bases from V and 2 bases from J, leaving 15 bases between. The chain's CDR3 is CASSSWTKYAYEQYF. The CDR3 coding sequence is TGTGCCAGCAGTTCCTGGACTAAGTATGCCTACGAGCAGTACTTC.

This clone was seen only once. The CDR3 sequence is CASSSVGFATNEKLFF. CDR3 in DNA: TGTGCCAGCAGCTCTGTTGGTTTCGCAACTAATGAAAAACTGTTTTTT. The rearrangement joins TRBV11-2 to TRBJ1-4; no clear D gene. With 4 bases removed from V and 0 bases from J, the gap between germline ends came to 12 bases. The germline V gene has CDR1 SGHAT and CDR2 FQNNGV. This CDR3 is 16 amino acids long.

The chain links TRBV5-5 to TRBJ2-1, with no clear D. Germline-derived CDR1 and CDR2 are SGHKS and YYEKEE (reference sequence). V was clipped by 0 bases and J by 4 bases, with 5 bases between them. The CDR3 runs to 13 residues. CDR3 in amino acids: CASSLVGYNEQFF. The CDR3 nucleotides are TGTGCCAGCAGCTTGGTGGGATACAATGAGCAGTTCTTC.

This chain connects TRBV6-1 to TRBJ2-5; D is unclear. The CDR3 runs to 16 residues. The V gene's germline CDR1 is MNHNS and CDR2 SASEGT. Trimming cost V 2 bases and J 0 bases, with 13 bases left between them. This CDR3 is CASSEPTGPYQETQYF. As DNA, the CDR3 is TGTGCCAGCAGTGAACCCACCGGGCCTTACCAAGAGACCCAGTACTTC.

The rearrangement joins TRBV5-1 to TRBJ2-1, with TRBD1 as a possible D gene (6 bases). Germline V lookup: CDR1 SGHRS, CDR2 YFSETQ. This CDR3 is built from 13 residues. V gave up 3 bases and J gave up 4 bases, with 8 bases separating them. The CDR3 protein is CASSSDSYNEQFF. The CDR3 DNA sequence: TGCGCCAGCAGCTCGGACAGTTACAATGAGCAGTTCTTC.

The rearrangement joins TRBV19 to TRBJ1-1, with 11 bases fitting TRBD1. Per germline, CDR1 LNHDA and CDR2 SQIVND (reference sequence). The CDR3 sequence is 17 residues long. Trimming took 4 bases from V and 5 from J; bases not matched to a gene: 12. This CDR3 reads CASSKGARTGGLTEAFF. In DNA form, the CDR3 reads TGTGCCAGTAGTAAGGGGGCTAGGACAGGGGGCTTAACTGAAGCTTTCTTT.

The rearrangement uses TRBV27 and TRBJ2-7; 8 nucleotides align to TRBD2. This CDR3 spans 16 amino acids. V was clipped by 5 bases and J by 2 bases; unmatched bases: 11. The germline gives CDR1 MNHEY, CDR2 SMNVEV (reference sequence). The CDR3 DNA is TGTGCCAGCAGTCCCAGTGGAGCGGGAGTTCCCTACGAGCAGTACTTC. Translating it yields CASSPSGAGVPYEQYF.

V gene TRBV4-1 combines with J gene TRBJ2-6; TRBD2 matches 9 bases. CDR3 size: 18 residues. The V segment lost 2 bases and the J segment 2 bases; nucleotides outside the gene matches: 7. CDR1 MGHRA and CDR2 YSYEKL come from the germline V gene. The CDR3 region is CASSQLSGGRAGANVLTF. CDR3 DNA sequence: TGCGCCAGCAGCCAATTGTCTGGCGGGAGGGCTGGGGCCAACGTCCTGACTTTC.

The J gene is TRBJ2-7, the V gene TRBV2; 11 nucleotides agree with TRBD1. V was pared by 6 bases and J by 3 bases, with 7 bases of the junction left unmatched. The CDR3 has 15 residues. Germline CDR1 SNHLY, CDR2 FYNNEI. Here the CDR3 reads CASRQDRGRIYEQYF. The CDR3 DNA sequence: TGTGCCAGCAGACAGGACAGGGGGCGCATCTACGAGCAGTACTTC.

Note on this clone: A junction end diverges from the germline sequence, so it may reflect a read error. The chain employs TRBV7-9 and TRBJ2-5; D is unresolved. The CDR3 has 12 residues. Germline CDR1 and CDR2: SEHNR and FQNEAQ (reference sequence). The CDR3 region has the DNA TGTGCCAGCAGCCACGATAGTCCAGCGTGCGACTTC. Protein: CASSHDSPACDF.

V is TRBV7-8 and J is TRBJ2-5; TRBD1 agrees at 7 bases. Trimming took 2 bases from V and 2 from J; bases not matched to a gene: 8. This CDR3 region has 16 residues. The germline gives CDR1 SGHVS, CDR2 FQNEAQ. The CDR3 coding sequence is TGTGCCAGCAGCTTATTGGCCGGGACAGTACAAGAGACCCAGTACTTC. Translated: CASSLLAGTVQETQYF.

The CDR3: CASSVDRDSSYEQYF. Written as DNA, the CDR3 is TGTGCCAGCAGCGTAGATAGGGACAGCTCCTACGAGCAGTACTTC. The gene calls are TRBV9 and TRBJ2-7, with 7 nucleotides matching TRBD1. The CDR3 is 15 residues long. Germline trimming cut 0 bases from V and 0 bases from J; bases unmatched to any gene: 3. From germline, CDR1 is SGDLS and CDR2 YYNGEE.